These 24 T cell receptor beta chains were sequenced from one sample in a study of cytomegalovirus exposure and HLA in healthy donors. Some clones are missing from TCRdb's copy, which holds only in-frame ones; the method was immunoSEQ multiplex PCR. The sample carries some 250,000 clones, nearly 90% recorded once. Sequencing used PBMCs. The receptors were sampled from a woman aged 18-29 years in good health and CMV-seronegative.

This rearrangement joins TRBV2 to TRBJ1-1; 9 nucleotides match TRBD1. V shed 8 bases and J 1 base; nucleotides not matched to a gene: 11. The CDR3 runs to 16 residues. In germline, CDR1 is SNHLY, CDR2 FYNNEI. The CDR3 reads CASRTNRGLRNTEAFF. The CDR3 region has the DNA TGTGCCAGCCGGACCAACAGGGGGCTAAGGAACACTGAAGCTTTCTTT.

This clone was found once. The rearrangement joins TRBV7-3 to TRBJ2-3; D possibly corresponds to TRBD1 (6 bases). Germline CDR1 reads SGHTA; CDR2 reads FQGTGA. V was trimmed by 3 bases and J by 8 bases, leaving 18 bases between them. The CDR3 extends over 15 amino acids. DNA of the CDR3: TGTGCCAGCAGCTTGGGGGCCACCAGGAGTGGTACGCAGTATTTT. It codes for CASSLGATRSGTQYF.

The chain carries TRBV7-8 and TRBJ2-1; 9 bases are a match to TRBD2. CDR3 length equals 15 residues. The V segment lost 2 bases and the J segment 8 bases; nucleotides outside the gene matches: 7. CDR1 is SGHVS, CDR2 FQNEAQ, per germline. Here the CDR3 reads CASSLRGGAEYEQFF. DNA of the CDR3: TGTGCCAGCAGCTTACGCGGGGGGGCAGAGTATGAGCAGTTCTTC.

This chain uses TRBV5-1 with TRBJ2-1, with 9 nucleotides matching TRBD2. Germline-derived CDR1 and CDR2 are SGHRS and YFSETQ. The CDR3 contains 18 residues. V lost 2 bases, J lost 5 bases, and 14 bases stayed unmatched. CDR3 DNA: TGCGCCAGCAGCTTATCCCCCCTCACTAGCGGGCGCCACAATGAGCAGTTCTTC. It yields the protein CASSLSPLTSGRHNEQFF.

The chain combines TRBV5-1 with TRBJ1-1, with a weak D call TRBD1 (6 bases). The CDR3 is 14 amino acids. The germline V gene encodes CDR1 SGHRS and CDR2 YFSETQ. Trimming pared 1 base from V and 1 base from J, leaving 8 bases between. The CDR3 sequence is CASSLTGRNTEAFF. CDR3 in DNA: TGCGCCAGCAGCTTGACAGGGAGGAACACTGAAGCTTTCTTT. Using reference TRBV5-1 and TRBJ1-1 for the parts outside the CDR3, the full variable domain is KAGVTQTPRYLIKTRGQQVTLSCSPISGHRSVSWYQQTPGQGLQFLFEYFSETQRNKGNFPGRFSGRQFSNSRSEMNVSTLELGDSALYLCASSLTGRNTEAFFGQGTRLTVV.

V gene TRBV19 combines with J gene TRBJ1-3; D is perhaps TRBD1 (6 bases). The germline gives CDR1 LNHDA, CDR2 SQIVND (reference sequence). The CDR3 runs to 17 residues. With 2 bases removed from V and 0 bases from J, the gap between germline ends came to 14 bases. The CDR3 nucleotides read TGTGCCAGTAGTATATTGATCGGACAGTCCTCTGGAAACACCATATATTTT. Translated, it gives CASSILIGQSSGNTIYF.

This chain uses TRBV11-1 with TRBJ2-7, with 7 bases fitting TRBD1. Germline loops: CDR1 SGHAT, CDR2 FQDESV (reference sequence). V shed 5 bases and J 0 bases; nucleotides not matched to a gene: 10. The CDR3 totals 16 residues. Here the CDR3 reads CASSIRQGLSSYEQYF. The CDR3 DNA is TGTGCCAGCAGCATAAGACAGGGTTTGAGCTCCTACGAGCAGTACTTC.

This chain uses TRBV11-2 with TRBJ1-3; D is unclear. CDR3 length: 14 amino acids. V was shortened by 5 bases and J by 2 bases, with 10 bases between the two germline ends. Per the germline V gene, CDR1 is SGHAT and CDR2 is FQNNGV. CDR3 bases: TGTGCCAGCAGCCTTACAGCTCCTGGAAACACCATATATTTT. The encoded protein is CASSLTAPGNTIYF.

J is TRBJ1-2 and V is TRBV7-9; D not resolved. Germline V gives CDR1 SEHNR, CDR2 FQNEAQ (reference sequence). The CDR3 runs to 13 residues. Trimming left V 2 bases short and J 1 base short, with 5 bases between. As DNA, the CDR3 is TGTGCCAGCAGCTTATCAGATAACTATGGCTACACCTTC. As protein: CASSLSDNYGYTF. Together with reference TRBV7-9 and TRBJ1-2, the CDR3 gives the full variable domain: DTGVSQNPRHKITKRGQNVTFRCDPISEHNRLYWYRQTLGQGPEFLTYFQNEAQLEKSRLLSDRFSAERPKGSFSTLEIQRTEQGDSAMYLCASSLSDNYGYTFGSGTRLTVV.

The chain recombines TRBV7-9 with TRBJ1-6; TRBD1 might be the D (6 bases). This CDR3 has 15 residues. V dropped 5 bases and J dropped 6 bases, with 14 bases sitting between them. Germline CDR1 is SEHNR and CDR2 is FQNEAQ (reference sequence). The CDR3 nucleotides are TGTGCCAGCAGCCCATCTTCAGGGGTTAATTCACCCCTCCACTTT. Residues: CASSPSSGVNSPLHF.

This clone occurred once. The rearrangement joins TRBV15 to TRBJ2-7, with TRBD1 as a possible D gene (6 bases). Germline values: CDR1 LNHNV, CDR2 YYDKDF (reference sequence). This CDR3 is built from 14 residues. Between the trimmed V and J ends, which lost 1 base and 2 bases, there was a span of 9 bases. CDR3 sequence: CATSRAGDTYEQYF. The CDR3 coding sequence is TGTGCCACCAGCAGAGCAGGGGACACCTACGAGCAGTACTTC.

The chain couples TRBV4-2 to TRBJ2-7, with 8 bases that match TRBD1. With 3 bases clipped from V and 0 bases from J, the junction kept 4 bases outside the gene matches. This CDR3 contains 15 residues. Germline lookup yields CDR1 LGHNA and CDR2 YNFKEQ. The CDR3 DNA is TGTGCCAGCAGCCACTCAGGGGGCGGCTCCTACGAGCAGTACGTC. Amino acid sequence: CASSHSGGGSYEQYV.

The V and J genes are TRBV9 and TRBJ2-2, with D possibly TRBD1 on 6 matching bases. This CDR3 spans 17 amino acids. V shed 4 bases and J shed 0 bases, with 16 bases lying between them. Germline assignment: CDR1 SGDLS and CDR2 YYNGEE. This chain's CDR3 is CASSSRQDKPNTGELFF. The CDR3 coding sequence is TGTGCCAGCAGCTCACGACAGGACAAACCGAACACCGGGGAGCTGTTTTTT.

The chain combines TRBV5-1 with TRBJ2-2; D possibly corresponds to TRBD2 (6 bases). The CDR3 contains 15 residues. V lost 0 bases, J lost 6 bases, and 12 bases lay in between. The germline gives CDR1 SGHRS, CDR2 YFSETQ. In nucleotides, the CDR3 is TGCGCCAGCAGCTTGGCCAGCGCTAGCGCCGGGGAGCTGTTTTTT. It yields the protein CASSLASASAGELFF.

The J gene is TRBJ1-5, the V gene TRBV1. TRBV1 is labeled a pseudogene. The CDR3 runs to 18 residues. DNA for the CDR3: TGCACCAGCGGCGGGGGACAAGACAGGTTTGCGGATTATCAGCCCCAGCATTTT. Translated, it gives CTSGGGQDRFADYQPQHF.

V gene TRBV5-1 combines with J gene TRBJ2-6, with a weak D call TRBD1 (7 bases). The ends were cut back, 0 bases at V and 1 base at J, with 11 bases in the middle. CDR3 size: 17 residues. Germline-derived CDR1 and CDR2 are SGHRS and YFSETQ. CDR3 bases: TGCGCCAGCAGCTTGGGCAGGGGGGCTTCTGGGGCCAACGTCCTGACTTTC. Encoded protein: CASSLGRGASGANVLTF. The whole variable domain, remainder taken from reference TRBV5-1 and TRBJ2-6, is KAGVTQTPRYLIKTRGQQVTLSCSPISGHRSVSWYQQTPGQGLQFLFEYFSETQRNKGNFPGRFSGRQFSNSRSEMNVSTLELGDSALYLCASSLGRGASGANVLTFGAGSRLTVL.

The chain uses TRBV6-5 and TRBJ1-3; possible D gene TRBD1, 5 bases. The CDR3 spans 15 residues. The V gene lost 2 bases and the J gene lost 2 bases, with 10 bases spanning the gap. Per germline, CDR1 MNHEY and CDR2 SVGAGI. The DNA of the CDR3 is TGTGCCAGCAGTTACGGGCAGGGCACTGGAAACACCATATATTTT. Translated: CASSYGQGTGNTIYF.

The CDR3 coding sequence is TGTGCCAGCGCCCCGCGGTTCCAGTTTCTTGAAGCTTTCTTT. Amino acid sequence: CASAPRFQFLEAFF. The chain combines TRBV27 with TRBJ1-1, with D hard to call. V lost 8 bases, J lost 7 bases, and 20 bases lay in between. From germline, CDR1 is MNHEY and CDR2 SMNVEV (reference sequence). There are 14 residues in the CDR3.

V gene TRBV7-2 combines with J gene TRBJ2-3; TRBD2 matches at 8 bases. The germline V gene encodes CDR1 SGHTA and CDR2 FQGNSA. Losses at the gene ends were 2 bases for V and 4 bases for J; bases not matched to a gene: 8. This CDR3 comprises 16 residues. CDR3 amino acids: CASSLYLAGTADTQYF. DNA of the CDR3: TGTGCCAGCAGCTTATACCTAGCGGGTACGGCAGATACGCAGTATTTT.

The V gene is TRBV28, the J gene TRBJ1-5; D is perhaps TRBD1 (6 bases). The CDR3 is 14 residues long. V lost 3 bases and J 2 bases, leaving 8 bases between the germline ends. CDR1 MDHEN and CDR2 SYDVKM come from the germline V gene. The CDR3 reads CASSFRQGNQPQHF. Written as DNA, the CDR3 is TGTGCCAGCAGTTTCCGACAGGGCAATCAGCCCCAGCATTTT.

The V call is TRBV7-2, the J call TRBJ1-2, with TRBD1 as a possible D gene (6 bases). Germline V gene sequence: CDR1 SGHTA, CDR2 FQGNSA. CDR3 length: 16 amino acids. V was shortened by 7 bases and J by 8 bases, with 26 bases between the two germline ends. CDR3 nucleotide sequence: TGTGCCAGCACCTTTGATTGGGGGCTCGACTCTAGGGGCTACACCTTC. Encoded protein: CASTFDWGLDSRGYTF.

This clone was detected only once. V usage is TRBV5-1 and J usage is TRBJ1-1; 9 bases fit TRBD1. This CDR3 comprises 16 residues. The V and J ends lost 4 bases and 1 base, in that order; junction bases with no gene match: 8. Germline-derived CDR1 and CDR2 are SGHRS and YFSETQ. In DNA form, the CDR3 reads TGCGCCAGCAGCATAACACAGGGGGCCAAGAACACTGAAGCTTTCTTT. It translates to CASSITQGAKNTEAFF.

The chain employs TRBV6-6 and TRBJ2-3, with D unclear. The CDR3 contains 14 residues. V gave up 2 bases and J gave up 0 bases, with 6 bases separating them. Germline CDR1 is MNHNY and CDR2 is SVGAGI (reference sequence). CDR3 in amino acids: CASSYGSSTDTQYF. DNA of the CDR3: TGTGCCAGCAGTTACGGCTCTAGCACAGATACGCAGTATTTT.

V and J are TRBV4-2 and TRBJ2-3; TRBD2 matches 8 bases. Trimming at V came to 1 base and at J to 2 bases, leaving 2 bases not matched to a gene. The germline gives CDR1 LGHNA, CDR2 YNFKEQ. The CDR3 is 15 amino acids. This CDR3 is CASSQATSDTDTQYF. In DNA, the CDR3 is TGTGCCAGCAGCCAAGCGACTAGCGACACAGATACGCAGTATTTT.